This T cell receptor (beta chain) was found in a study of blood T cell repertoires in COVID-19. About the research overall: PBMCs, B-cell-depleted T cells, or T cells provided the cDNA or gDNA that made up the material.

A Seattle source enrolled patients during active infection and followed them longitudinally. Generated by immunoSEQ multiplex PCR, the TCRdb table keeps only in-frame clones and is missing some. Among 300,000 to 400,000 clones listed, approximately 88% were seen once. Germline CDR1 is LNHDA and CDR2 is SQIVND (reference sequence). The length of the CDR3 is 14 residues. The V gene end was trimmed by 5 bases and the J gene end by 6 bases; junction bases not matched to a gene: 7. This rearrangement joins TRBV19 to TRBJ1-1; 9 positions agree with TRBD1. The specimen was peripheral blood. The receptor's source is a man between 25 and 39 years old with COVID-19, enrolled during active disease. The CDR3 coding sequence is TGTGCCAGTAGTCGTACAGGGGGCGGCGCTGAAGCTTTCTTT. Translation: CASSRTGGGAEAFF.